The 14 T cell receptor beta chains given below trace back to one sample, sequenced in a study of regulatory T cells in long-lasting Graves disease. Time point denoted: newly diagnosed GD, antithyroid drugs for less than 3 months. PBMC RNA was the source of the TCR library. Combining iRepertoire HTBI primers with Arm-PCR of CDR3 regions, the authors built TCR beta libraries. TCRdb processed the multiplex PCR reads anew with MiXCR; each CDR3 protein has one entry. The sample records 580,000 or so distinct CDR3 sequences, approximately 16% being singletons. These data also featured in a second study, about T cells in Graves' hyperthyroidism and ophthalmopathy.

The specimen was peripheral blood mononuclear cells (PBMCs), collected at new diagnosis, from a patient treated with antithyroid drugs. These receptor sequences come from a man younger than 35 with Graves disease.

This clonotype occurred many times. The CDR3 reads CASSQVEGNTEAFF. As DNA, the CDR3 is TGTGCCAGCAGCCAAGTTGAAGGGAACACTGAAGCTTTCTTT. V is TRBV3-1 and J is TRBJ1-1; no firm D call. The CDR3 sequence is 14 residues long. The V end was cut by 1 base, the J end by 1 base, with 7 bases between. CDR1 LGHDT and CDR2 YNNKEL come from the germline V gene (reference sequence).

This clonotype was observed many times. The chain employs TRBV20-1 and TRBJ2-3; no definite D call. The CDR3 has 13 residues. Per germline, CDR1 DFQATT and CDR2 SNEGSKA (reference sequence). V lost 4 bases and J 2 bases, leaving 10 bases between the germline ends. CDR3 residues: CSANSEPTDTQYF. The CDR3 nucleotides are TGCAGTGCTAATAGTGAACCCACAGATACGCAGTATTTT.

This chain links TRBV10-3 with TRBJ2-7; TRBD1 is a possible D gene (5 bases). This CDR3 is built from 13 residues. Germline loops: CDR1 ENHRY, CDR2 SYGVKD. Trimming took off 6 bases at V and 6 bases at J, with 15 bases between the two ends. As DNA, the CDR3 is TGTGCCATCAGGGACGCAGGGTTGGGCGAGCAGTACTTC. Residues: CAIRDAGLGEQYF.

This clonotype occurred many times. The V call is TRBV20-1, the J call TRBJ2-3; 9 positions agree with TRBD2. Germline trimming cut 4 bases from V and 0 bases from J; bases unmatched to any gene: 2. The CDR3 is made up of 14 amino acids. CDR1 and CDR2 (germline): DFQATT, SNEGSKA (reference sequence). In DNA form, the CDR3 reads TGCAGTGCTATCGGACTAGCGAGCACAGATACGCAGTATTTT. Residues: CSAIGLASTDTQYF.

The chain uses TRBV4-1 and TRBJ1-2, with D possibly matching TRBD1 (5 bases). The germline gives CDR1 MGHRA, CDR2 YSYEKL. This CDR3 has 11 residues. The V end lost 5 bases, the J end lost 10 bases, and 11 bases lay between the germline ends. In nucleotides, the CDR3 is TGCGCCAGCAGCTCGACAGAGTTCTACACCTTC. Its protein product is CASSSTEFYTF.

This clonotype was counted ten times or more. The J gene is TRBJ2-7, the V gene TRBV20-1, with TRBD2 identical over 8 bases. This CDR3 is built from 13 residues. Germline loops: CDR1 DFQATT, CDR2 SNEGSKA (reference sequence). After removal of 4 bases from V and 4 bases from J, the junction contained 6 bases not matched to a gene. The CDR3: CSATLAGLYEQYF. The CDR3 nucleotides are TGCAGTGCTACGCTAGCGGGCCTTTACGAGCAGTACTTC.

This clonotype was counted at least ten times. V gene TRBV5-1 combines with J gene TRBJ1-1; D may be TRBD1 (6 bases). The CDR3 is 14 amino acids. Trimming shortened V by 1 base and J by 7 bases, and 14 bases separated the two germline ends. Germline V gene sequence: CDR1 SGHRS, CDR2 YFSETQ. The CDR3 reads CASSLNRAVGEAFF. In nucleotides, the CDR3 is TGCGCCAGCAGCTTGAACAGGGCCGTCGGTGAAGCTTTCTTT. The whole variable domain, remainder taken from reference TRBV5-1 and TRBJ1-1, is KAGVTQTPRYLIKTRGQQVTLSCSPISGHRSVSWYQQTPGQGLQFLFEYFSETQRNKGNFPGRFSGRQFSNSRSEMNVSTLELGDSALYLCASSLNRAVGEAFFGQGTRLTVV.

This clonotype was detected many times. V and J are TRBV3-1 and TRBJ2-7, with D possibly matching TRBD1 (6 bases). V dropped 4 bases and J dropped 2 bases, with 12 bases sitting between them. CDR3 size: 14 residues. CDR1 and CDR2 from the germline V gene are LGHDT and YNNKEL (reference sequence). CDR3 in DNA: TGTGCCAGCAGCCCTACGGACAGCCCCTACGAGCAGTACTTC. The encoded protein is CASSPTDSPYEQYF.

This clonotype occurred many times. V and J are TRBV20-1 and TRBJ2-5, with 11 bases identical to TRBD2. J gave up 2 bases and V 6 bases, and 8 bases lay outside the gene matches. This CDR3 has 15 residues. Germline V gene data show CDR1 as DFQATT and CDR2 as SNEGSKA (reference sequence). The CDR3 loop reads CSAESGTSGQETQYF. CDR3 in DNA: TGCAGTGCCGAGTCCGGGACTAGCGGACAAGAGACCCAGTACTTC.

In its sample, this clonotype was seen a few times. The rearrangement joins TRBV18 to TRBJ2-3; D uncertain. Trimming removed 0 bases from V and 0 bases from J, with 10 bases in between. The CDR3 loop spans 16 amino acids. Germline V gene sequence: CDR1 KGHSH, CDR2 LQKENI. In DNA, the CDR3 is TGTGCCAGCTCACCACCGACCCCGTCGAGCACAGATACGCAGTATTTT. Translation: CASSPPTPSSTDTQYF.

This rearrangement joins TRBV5-1 to TRBJ2-3; a weak D match, TRBD1 (7 bases). The CDR3 runs 17 residues. V lost 0 bases, J lost 4 bases, and 18 bases lay in between. The germline CDR1 and CDR2 sequences are SGHRS and YFSETQ. The CDR3 nucleotides are TGCGCCAGCAGCTTGGCGCGACAGGGACTGATCTCAGATACGCAGTATTTT. Encoded protein: CASSLARQGLISDTQYF.

Points on this clonotype: One junction end disagrees with the germline gene, perhaps due to a read error. V and J are TRBV19 and TRBJ2-5; 11 bases align to TRBD2. The germline V gene has CDR1 LNHDA and CDR2 SQIVND (reference sequence). This CDR3 is built from 18 residues. The CDR3 nucleotides are TGTGCCAGTAGTATGGAACTCAGTGGGGGACTAGCGGAAGAGACCCAGCACTTC. It is translated as CASSMELSGGLAEETQHF.

This clonotype was counted ten times or more. The chain recombines TRBV28 with TRBJ2-5; maybe TRBD1 (6 bases). The CDR3 sequence is 14 residues long. V lost 4 bases and J 2 bases, leaving 11 bases between the germline ends. Germline lookup yields CDR1 MDHEN and CDR2 SYDVKM. CDR3 sequence reads: CASSYGQPQETQYF. DNA of the CDR3: TGTGCCAGCAGTTATGGACAGCCGCAAGAGACCCAGTACTTC.

This clonotype occurred a few times. The rearrangement links TRBV7-9 to TRBJ2-2, with 10 bases lining up with TRBD2. This CDR3 is 15 amino acids long. CDR1 is SEHNR, CDR2 FQNEAQ, per germline (reference sequence). With V trimmed by 5 bases and J by 7 bases, 7 bases remained unmatched. DNA of the CDR3: TGTGCCAGCAGCGAGAGCGGGAGGGCCGGCGGGGAGCTGTTTTTT. Translated, it gives CASSESGRAGGELFF.